This T cell receptor (beta chain) came from a study of blood T cell repertoires in COVID-19. Across the whole study: PBMCs, B-cell-depleted T cells, or T cells provided the cDNA or gDNA that made up the material.

TCRdb's table, derived via immunoSEQ multiplex PCR, lists solely in-frame clones and lacks some. The sample consists of about 130,000 clones, approximately 84% of them appearing once. V was cut by 3 bases and J by 2 bases, with 12 bases left in between. CDR3 length equals 14 residues. Germline V gene lookup returns CDR1 SGHNT and CDR2 YYREEE (reference sequence). Sequences were obtained from peripheral blood. The clonotype comes from a man aged 60-69 years with acute or convalescent COVID-19. This sequence joins TRBV5-4 and TRBJ2-7; D might be TRBD1 (6 bases). CDR3 DNA: TGTGCCAGCAGCTCCTTGACAGGAGCCTACGAGCAGTACTTC. Translating it yields CASSSLTGAYEQYF.